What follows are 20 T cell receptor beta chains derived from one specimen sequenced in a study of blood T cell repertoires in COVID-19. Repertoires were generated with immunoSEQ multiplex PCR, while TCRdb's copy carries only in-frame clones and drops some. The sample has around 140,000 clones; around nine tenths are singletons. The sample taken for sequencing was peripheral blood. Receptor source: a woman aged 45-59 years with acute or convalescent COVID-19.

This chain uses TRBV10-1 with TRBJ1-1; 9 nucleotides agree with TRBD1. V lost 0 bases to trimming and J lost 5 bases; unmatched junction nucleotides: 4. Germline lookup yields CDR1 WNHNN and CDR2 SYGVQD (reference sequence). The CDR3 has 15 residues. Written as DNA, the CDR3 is TGCGCCAGCAGTGAGTCATGGACAGGGGATACTGAAGCTTTCTTT. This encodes CASSESWTGDTEAFF.

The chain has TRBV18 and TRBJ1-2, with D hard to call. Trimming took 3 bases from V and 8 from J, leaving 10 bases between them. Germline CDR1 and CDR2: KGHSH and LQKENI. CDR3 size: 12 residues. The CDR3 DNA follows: TGTGCCAGCTCACCTCTAGGCGGGGGCTACACCTTC. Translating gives CASSPLGGGYTF.

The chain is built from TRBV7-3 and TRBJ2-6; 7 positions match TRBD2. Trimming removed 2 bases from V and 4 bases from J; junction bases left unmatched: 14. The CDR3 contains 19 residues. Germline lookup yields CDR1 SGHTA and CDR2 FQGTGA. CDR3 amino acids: CASSLGVGAGRAGANVLTF. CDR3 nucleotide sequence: TGTGCCAGCAGCTTAGGCGTCGGAGCGGGACGGGCCGGGGCCAACGTCCTGACTTTC.

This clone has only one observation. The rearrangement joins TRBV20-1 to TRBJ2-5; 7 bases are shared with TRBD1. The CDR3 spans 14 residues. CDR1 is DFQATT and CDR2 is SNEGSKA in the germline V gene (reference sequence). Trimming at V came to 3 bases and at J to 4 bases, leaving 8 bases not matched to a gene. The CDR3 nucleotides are TGCAGTGCTAGTTGGGGCCAGGGGGTAGAGACCCAGTACTTC. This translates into CSASWGQGVETQYF.

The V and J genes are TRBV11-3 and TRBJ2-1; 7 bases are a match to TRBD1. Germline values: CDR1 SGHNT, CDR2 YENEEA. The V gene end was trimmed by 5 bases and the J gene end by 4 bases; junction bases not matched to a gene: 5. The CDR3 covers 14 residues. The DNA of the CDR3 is TGTGCCAGCAGCCCCGGGACAGCTTACAATGAGCAGTTCTTC. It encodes CASSPGTAYNEQFF.

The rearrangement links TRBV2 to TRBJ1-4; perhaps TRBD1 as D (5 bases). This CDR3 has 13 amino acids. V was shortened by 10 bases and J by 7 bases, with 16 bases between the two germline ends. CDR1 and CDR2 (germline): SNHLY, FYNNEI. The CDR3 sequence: CATSRGSREKLFF. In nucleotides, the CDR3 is TGTGCCACCTCGCGGGGGAGTCGTGAAAAACTGTTTTTT. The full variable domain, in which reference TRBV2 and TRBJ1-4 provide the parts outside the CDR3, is EPEVTQTPSHQVTQMGQEVILRCVPISNHLYFYWYRQILGQKVEFLVSFYNNEISEKSEIFDDQFSVERPDGSNFTLKIRSTKLEDSAMYFCATSRGSREKLFFGSGTQLSVL.

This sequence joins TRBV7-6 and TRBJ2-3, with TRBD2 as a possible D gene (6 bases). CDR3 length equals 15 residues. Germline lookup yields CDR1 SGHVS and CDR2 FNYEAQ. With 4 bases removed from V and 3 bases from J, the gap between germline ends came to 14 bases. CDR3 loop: CASSWGGGSTDTQYF. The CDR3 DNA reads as TGTGCCAGCAGCTGGGGTGGAGGGAGTACAGATACGCAGTATTTT.

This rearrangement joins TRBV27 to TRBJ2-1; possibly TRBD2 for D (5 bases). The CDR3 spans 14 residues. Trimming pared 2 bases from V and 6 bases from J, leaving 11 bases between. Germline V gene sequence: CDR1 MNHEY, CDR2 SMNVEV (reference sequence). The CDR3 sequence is CASSLTSGTNEQFF. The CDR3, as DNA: TGTGCCAGCAGTTTAACAAGCGGCACCAATGAGCAGTTCTTC.

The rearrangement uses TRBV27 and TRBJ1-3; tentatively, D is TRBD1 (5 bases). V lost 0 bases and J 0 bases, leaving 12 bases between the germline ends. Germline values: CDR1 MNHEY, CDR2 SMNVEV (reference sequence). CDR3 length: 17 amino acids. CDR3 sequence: CASSLSGHFSSGNTIYF. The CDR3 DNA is TGTGCCAGCAGTTTATCGGGGCACTTTAGCTCTGGAAACACCATATATTTT.

The CDR3 DNA follows: TGTGCCAGTAGTCCAAGAGGGAACTCCCTGAATGAAAAACTGTTTTTT. As protein: CASSPRGNSLNEKLFF. V is TRBV19 and J is TRBJ1-4, with D unresolved. The V end was cut by 5 bases, the J end by 5 bases, with 18 bases between. The germline gives CDR1 LNHDA, CDR2 SQIVND (reference sequence). The CDR3 contains 16 residues. The whole variable domain, remainder taken from reference TRBV19 and TRBJ1-4, is DGGITQSPKYLFRKEGQNVTLSCEQNLNHDAMYWYRQDPGQGLRLIYYSQIVNDFQKGDIAEGYSVSREKKESFPLTVTSAQKNPTAFYLCASSPRGNSLNEKLFFGSGTQLSVL.

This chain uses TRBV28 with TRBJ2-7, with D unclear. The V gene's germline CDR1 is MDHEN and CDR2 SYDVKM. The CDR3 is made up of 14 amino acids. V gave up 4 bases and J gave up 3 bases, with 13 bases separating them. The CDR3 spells CASSSTTEIYEQYF. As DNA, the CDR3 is TGTGCCAGCAGTTCAACGACTGAAATCTACGAGCAGTACTTC.

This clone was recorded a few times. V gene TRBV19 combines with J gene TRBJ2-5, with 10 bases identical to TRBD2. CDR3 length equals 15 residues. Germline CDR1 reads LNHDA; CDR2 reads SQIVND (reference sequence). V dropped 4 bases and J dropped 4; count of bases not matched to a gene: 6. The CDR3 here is CASSNPAGGTETQYF. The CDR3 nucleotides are TGTGCCAGTAGTAACCCAGCGGGAGGGACAGAGACCCAGTACTTC. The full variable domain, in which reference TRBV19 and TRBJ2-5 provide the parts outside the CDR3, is DGGITQSPKYLFRKEGQNVTLSCEQNLNHDAMYWYRQDPGQGLRLIYYSQIVNDFQKGDIAEGYSVSREKKESFPLTVTSAQKNPTAFYLCASSNPAGGTETQYFGPGTRLLVL.

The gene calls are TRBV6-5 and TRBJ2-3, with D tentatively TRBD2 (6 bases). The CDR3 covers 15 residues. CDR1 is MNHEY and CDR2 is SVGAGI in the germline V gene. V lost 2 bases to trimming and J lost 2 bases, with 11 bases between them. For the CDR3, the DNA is TGTGCCAGCAGTTACACGGGACTCCTCACAGATACGCAGTATTTT. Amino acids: CASSYTGLLTDTQYF.

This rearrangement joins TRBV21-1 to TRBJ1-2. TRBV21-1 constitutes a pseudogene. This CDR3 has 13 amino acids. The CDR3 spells CASSKVESYGYTF. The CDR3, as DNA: TGTGCCAGCAGCAAAGTGGAGAGCTATGGCTACACCTTC.

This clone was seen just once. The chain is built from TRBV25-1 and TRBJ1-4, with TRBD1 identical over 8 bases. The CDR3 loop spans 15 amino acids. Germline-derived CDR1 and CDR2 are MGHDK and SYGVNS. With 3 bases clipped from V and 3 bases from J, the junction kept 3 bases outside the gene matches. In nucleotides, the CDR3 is TGTGCCAGCAGTGACGGACAGGGTTCTAATGAAAAACTGTTTTTT. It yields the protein CASSDGQGSNEKLFF.

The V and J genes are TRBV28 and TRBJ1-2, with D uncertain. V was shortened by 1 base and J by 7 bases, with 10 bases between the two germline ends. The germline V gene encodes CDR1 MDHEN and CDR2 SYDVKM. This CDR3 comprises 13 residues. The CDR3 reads CASSLSGWSGYTF. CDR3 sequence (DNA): TGTGCCAGCAGTTTATCTGGGTGGAGTGGCTACACCTTC.

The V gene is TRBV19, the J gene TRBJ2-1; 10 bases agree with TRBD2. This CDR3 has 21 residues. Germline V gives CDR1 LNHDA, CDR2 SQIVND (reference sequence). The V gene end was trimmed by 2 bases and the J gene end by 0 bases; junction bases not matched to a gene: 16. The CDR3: CASSIIAGGRVGAGSYNEQFF. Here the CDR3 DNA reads TGTGCCAGTAGTATAATAGCGGGAGGACGAGTAGGTGCCGGCTCCTACAATGAGCAGTTCTTC. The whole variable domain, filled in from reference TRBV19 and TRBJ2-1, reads DGGITQSPKYLFRKEGQNVTLSCEQNLNHDAMYWYRQDPGQGLRLIYYSQIVNDFQKGDIAEGYSVSREKKESFPLTVTSAQKNPTAFYLCASSIIAGGRVGAGSYNEQFFGPGTRLTVL.

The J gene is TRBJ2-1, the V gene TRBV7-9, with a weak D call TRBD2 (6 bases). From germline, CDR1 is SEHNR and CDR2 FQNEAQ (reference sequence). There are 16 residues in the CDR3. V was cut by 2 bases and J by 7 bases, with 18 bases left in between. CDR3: CASSLKLALVTNEQFF. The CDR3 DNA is TGTGCCAGCAGCTTAAAACTAGCCTTAGTTACAAATGAGCAGTTCTTC.

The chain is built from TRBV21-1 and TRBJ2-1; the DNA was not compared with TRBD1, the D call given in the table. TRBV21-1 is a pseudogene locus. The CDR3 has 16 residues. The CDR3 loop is CASSKNRGWVVNEQFF. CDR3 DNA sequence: TGTGCCAGCAGCAAAAACAGGGGTTGGGTTGTCAATGAGCAGTTCTTC.

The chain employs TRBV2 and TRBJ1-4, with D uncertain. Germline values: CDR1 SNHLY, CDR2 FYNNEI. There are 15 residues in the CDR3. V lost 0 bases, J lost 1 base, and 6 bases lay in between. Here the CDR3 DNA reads TGTGCCAGCAGTGAAGCGCTCGGAACTAATGAAAAACTGTTTTTT. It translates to CASSEALGTNEKLFF.